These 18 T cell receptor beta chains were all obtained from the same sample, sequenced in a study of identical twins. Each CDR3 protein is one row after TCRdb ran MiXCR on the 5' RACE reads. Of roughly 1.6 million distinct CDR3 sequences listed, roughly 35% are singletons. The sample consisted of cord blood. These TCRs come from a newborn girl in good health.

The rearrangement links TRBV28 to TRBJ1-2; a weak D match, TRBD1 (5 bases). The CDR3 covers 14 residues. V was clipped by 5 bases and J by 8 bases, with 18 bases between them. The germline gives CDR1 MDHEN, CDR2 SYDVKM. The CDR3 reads CASSVNRQGGGYTF. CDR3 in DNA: TGTGCCAGCAGTGTAAACAGGCAGGGAGGGGGCTACACCTTC.

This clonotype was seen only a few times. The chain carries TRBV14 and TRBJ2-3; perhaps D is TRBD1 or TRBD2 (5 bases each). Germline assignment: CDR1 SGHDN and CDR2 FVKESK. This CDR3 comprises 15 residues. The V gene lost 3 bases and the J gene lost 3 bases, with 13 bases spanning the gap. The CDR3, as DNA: TGTGCCAGCAGCCACGGGACCTCTGTGACAGATACGCAGTATTTT. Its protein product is CASSHGTSVTDTQYF.

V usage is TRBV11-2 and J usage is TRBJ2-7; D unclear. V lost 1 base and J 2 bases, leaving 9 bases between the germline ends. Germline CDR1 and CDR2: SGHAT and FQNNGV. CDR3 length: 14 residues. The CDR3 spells CASSLGRRPYEQYF. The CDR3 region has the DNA TGTGCCAGCAGCTTAGGGCGGAGACCCTACGAGCAGTACTTC.

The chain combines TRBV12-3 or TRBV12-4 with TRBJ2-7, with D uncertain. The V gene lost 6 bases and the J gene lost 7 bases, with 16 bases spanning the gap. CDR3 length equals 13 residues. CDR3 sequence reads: CASRWTGYGEQYF. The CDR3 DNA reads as TGTGCCAGCAGGTGGACGGGCTACGGGGAGCAGTACTTC.

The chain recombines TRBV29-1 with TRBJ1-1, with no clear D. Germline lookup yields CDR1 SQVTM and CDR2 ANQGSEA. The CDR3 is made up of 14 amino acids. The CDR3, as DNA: TGCATCGTAAGCCGGGCCCCCACTTACACTGAAGCTTTCTTT. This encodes CIVSRAPTYTEAFF.

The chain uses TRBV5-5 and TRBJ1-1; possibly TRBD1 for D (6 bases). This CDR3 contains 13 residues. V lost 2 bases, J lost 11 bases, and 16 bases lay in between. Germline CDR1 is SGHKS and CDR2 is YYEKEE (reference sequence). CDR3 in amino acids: CASSLEQGGRAFF. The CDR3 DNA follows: TGTGCCAGCAGCTTAGAACAGGGTGGCAGGGCTTTCTTT.

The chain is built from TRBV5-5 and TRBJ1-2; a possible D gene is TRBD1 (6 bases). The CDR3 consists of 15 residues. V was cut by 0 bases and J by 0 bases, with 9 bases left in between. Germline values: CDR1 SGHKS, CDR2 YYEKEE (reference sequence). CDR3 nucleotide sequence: TGTGCCAGCAGCTTGGGACAGGTCGCTAACTATGGCTACACCTTC. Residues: CASSLGQVANYGYTF.

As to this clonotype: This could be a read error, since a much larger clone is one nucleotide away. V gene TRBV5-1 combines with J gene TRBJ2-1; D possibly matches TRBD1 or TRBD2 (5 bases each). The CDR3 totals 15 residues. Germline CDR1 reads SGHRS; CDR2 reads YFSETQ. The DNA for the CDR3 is TGCGCCGGCAGCTTCCGGGACCTGAGCTACAATGAGCAGTTCTTC. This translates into CAGSFRDLSYNEQFF. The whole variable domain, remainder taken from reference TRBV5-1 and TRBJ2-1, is KAGVTQTPRYLIKTRGQQVTLSCSPISGHRSVSWYQQTPGQGLQFLFEYFSETQRNKGNFPGRFSGRQFSNSRSEMNVSTLELGDSALYLCAGSFRDLSYNEQFFGPGTRLTVL.

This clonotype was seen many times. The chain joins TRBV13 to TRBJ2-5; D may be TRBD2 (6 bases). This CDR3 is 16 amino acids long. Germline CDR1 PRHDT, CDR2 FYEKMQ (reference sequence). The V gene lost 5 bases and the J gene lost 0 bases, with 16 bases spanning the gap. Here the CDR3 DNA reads TGTGCCAGCAGCCTAAAGACTAGAAAGTACCAAGAGACCCAGTACTTC. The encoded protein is CASSLKTRKYQETQYF.

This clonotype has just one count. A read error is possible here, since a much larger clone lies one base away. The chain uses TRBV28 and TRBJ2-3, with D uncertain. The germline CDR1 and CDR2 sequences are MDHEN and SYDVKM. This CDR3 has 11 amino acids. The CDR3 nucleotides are TGTGGCAGCAGCCCCCAAGATACGCAGTATTTT. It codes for CGSSPQDTQYF.

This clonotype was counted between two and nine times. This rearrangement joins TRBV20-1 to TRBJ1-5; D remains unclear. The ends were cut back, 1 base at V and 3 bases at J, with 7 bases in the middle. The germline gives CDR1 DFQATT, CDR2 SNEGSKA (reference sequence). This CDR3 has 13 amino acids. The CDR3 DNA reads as TGCAGTGCTAGAGCAGAGAACAATCAGCCCCAGCATTTT. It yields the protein CSARAENNQPQHF.

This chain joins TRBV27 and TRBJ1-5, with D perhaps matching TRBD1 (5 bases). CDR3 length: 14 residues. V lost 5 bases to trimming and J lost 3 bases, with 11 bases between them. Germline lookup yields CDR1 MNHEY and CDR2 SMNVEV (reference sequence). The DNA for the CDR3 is TGTGCCAGCAGTGGTCCGGGGCTCAATCAGCCCCAGCATTTT. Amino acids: CASSGPGLNQPQHF.

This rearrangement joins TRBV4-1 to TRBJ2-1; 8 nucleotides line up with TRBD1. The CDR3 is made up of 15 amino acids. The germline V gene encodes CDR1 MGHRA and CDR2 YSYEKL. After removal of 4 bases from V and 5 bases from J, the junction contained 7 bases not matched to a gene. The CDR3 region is CASSRLQGVNNEQFF. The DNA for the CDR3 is TGCGCCAGCAGCCGCCTACAGGGGGTTAACAATGAGCAGTTCTTC.

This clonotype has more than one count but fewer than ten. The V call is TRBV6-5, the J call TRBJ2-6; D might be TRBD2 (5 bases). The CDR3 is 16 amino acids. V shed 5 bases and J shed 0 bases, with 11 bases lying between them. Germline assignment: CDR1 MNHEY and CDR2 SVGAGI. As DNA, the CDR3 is TGTGCCAGCAGTCCCCGTGACTACTCTGGGGCCAACGTCCTGACTTTC. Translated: CASSPRDYSGANVLTF.

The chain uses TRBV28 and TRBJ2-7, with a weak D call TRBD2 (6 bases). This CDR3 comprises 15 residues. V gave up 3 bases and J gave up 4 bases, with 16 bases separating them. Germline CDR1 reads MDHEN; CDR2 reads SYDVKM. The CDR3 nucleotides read TGTGCCAGCAGTTTCCACGGATCGCGGGATTACGAGCAGTACTTC. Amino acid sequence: CASSFHGSRDYEQYF.

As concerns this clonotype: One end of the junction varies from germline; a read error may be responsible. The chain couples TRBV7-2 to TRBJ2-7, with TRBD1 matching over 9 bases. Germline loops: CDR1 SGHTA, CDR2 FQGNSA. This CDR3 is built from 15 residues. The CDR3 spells CASSQDPTGGYEQYF. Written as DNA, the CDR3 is TGCGCCAGCAGCCAAGATCCGACAGGGGGCTACGAGCAGTACTTC.

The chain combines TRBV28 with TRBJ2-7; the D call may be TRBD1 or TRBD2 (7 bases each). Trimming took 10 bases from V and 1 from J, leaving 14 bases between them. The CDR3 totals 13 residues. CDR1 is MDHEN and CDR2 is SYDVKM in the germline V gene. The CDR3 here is CATRGGLSYEQYF. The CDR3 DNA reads TGTGCCACCAGGGGGGGACTTTCCTACGAGCAGTACTTC.

DNA of the CDR3: TGTGCCTGGGCCCGGGGGACAGGGGCCTACGAGCAGTACTTC. Amino acids: CAWARGTGAYEQYF. V and J are TRBV30 and TRBJ2-7, with 10 bases identical to TRBD1. The CDR3 consists of 14 residues. Germline V gives CDR1 GTSNPN, CDR2 SVGIG (reference sequence). Trimming at V came to 5 bases and at J to 2 bases, leaving 6 bases not matched to a gene.